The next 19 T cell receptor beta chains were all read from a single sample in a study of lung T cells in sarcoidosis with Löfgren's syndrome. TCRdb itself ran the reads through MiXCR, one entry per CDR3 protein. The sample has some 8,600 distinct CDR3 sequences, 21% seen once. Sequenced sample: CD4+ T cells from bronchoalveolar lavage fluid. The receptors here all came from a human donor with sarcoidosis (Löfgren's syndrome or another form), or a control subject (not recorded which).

For the CDR3, the DNA is TGTGCCAGCAGCGTATGTCGGGGCATAAGCGCCTATGGCTACACCTTC. This codes for CASSVCRGISAYGYTF. The chain carries TRBV9 and TRBJ1-2, with D possibly being TRBD1 (5 bases). Germline V gene sequence: CDR1 SGDLS, CDR2 YYNGEE. V was shortened by 1 base and J by 4 bases, with 17 bases between the two germline ends. CDR3 length: 16 residues.

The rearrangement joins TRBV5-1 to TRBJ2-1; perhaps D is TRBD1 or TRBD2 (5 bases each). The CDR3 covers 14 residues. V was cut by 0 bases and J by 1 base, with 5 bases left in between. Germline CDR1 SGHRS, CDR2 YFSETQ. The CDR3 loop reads CASSLGGSYNEQFF. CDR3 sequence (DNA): TGCGCCAGCAGCTTGGGGGGGTCCTACAATGAGCAGTTCTTC.

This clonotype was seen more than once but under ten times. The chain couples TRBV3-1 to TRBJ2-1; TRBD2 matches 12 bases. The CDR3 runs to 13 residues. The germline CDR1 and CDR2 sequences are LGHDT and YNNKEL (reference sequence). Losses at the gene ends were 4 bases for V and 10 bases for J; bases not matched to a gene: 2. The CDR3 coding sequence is TGTGCCAGCAGCCGAGGACTAGCGGGGGAGCAGTTCTTC. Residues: CASSRGLAGEQFF.

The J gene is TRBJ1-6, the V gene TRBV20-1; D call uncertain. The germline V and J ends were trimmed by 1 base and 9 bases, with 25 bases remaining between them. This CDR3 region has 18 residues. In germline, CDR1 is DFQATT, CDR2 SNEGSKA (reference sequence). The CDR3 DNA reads TGCAGTGCTAGAGGTTCAACCTTGGACGTGCTCCCCAGTTCACCCCTCCACTTT. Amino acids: CSARGSTLDVLPSSPLHF.

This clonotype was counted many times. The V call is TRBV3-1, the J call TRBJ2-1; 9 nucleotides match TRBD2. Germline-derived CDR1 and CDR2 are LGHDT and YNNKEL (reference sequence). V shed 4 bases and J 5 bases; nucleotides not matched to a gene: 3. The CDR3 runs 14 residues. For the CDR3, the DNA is TGTGCCAGCAGCCCGGGACTAGCTAACAATGAGCAGTTCTTC. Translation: CASSPGLANNEQFF.

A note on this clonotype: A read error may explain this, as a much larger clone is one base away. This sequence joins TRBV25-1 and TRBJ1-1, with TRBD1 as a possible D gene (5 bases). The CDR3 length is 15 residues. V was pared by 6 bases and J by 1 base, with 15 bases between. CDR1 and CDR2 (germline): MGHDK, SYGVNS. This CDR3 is CASSVTRGGNTEAFF. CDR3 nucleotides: TGTGCCAGCAGCGTGACAAGGGGCGGGAACACTGAAGCTTTCTTT.

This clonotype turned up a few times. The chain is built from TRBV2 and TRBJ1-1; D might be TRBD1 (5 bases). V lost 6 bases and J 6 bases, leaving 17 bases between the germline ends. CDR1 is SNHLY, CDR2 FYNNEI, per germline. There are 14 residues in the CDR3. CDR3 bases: TGTGCCAGCAGAGAAACGGTGGGGACGCCTGAAGCTTTCTTT. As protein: CASRETVGTPEAFF.

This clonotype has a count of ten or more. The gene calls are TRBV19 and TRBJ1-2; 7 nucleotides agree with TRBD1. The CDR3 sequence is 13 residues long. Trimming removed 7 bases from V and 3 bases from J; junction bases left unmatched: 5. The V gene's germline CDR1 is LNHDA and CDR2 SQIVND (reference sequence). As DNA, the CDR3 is TGTGCCAGTATTCGACAGGGCGACTATGGCTACACCTTC. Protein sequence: CASIRQGDYGYTF.

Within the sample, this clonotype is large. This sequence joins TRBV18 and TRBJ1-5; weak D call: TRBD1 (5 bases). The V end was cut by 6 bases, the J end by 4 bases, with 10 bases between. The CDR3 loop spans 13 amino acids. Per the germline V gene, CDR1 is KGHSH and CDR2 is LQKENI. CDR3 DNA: TGTGCCAGCTCGCCGACAGAAAATCAGCCCCAGCATTTT. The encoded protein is CASSPTENQPQHF.

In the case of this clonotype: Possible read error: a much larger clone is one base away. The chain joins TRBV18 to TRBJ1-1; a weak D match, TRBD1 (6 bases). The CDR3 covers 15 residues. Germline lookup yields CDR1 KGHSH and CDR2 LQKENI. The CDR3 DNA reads TGTGCCGGCTCCCCGCCCGGGGACACTCGCCAGGAAGCTTTCTTT. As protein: CAGSPPGDTRQEAFF.

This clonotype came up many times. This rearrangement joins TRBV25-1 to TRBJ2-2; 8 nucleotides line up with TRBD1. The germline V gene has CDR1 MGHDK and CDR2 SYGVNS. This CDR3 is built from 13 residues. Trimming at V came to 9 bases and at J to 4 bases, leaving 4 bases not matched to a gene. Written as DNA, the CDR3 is TGTGCCAGTAGACAGGGGAGCACCGGGGAGCTGTTTTTT. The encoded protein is CASRQGSTGELFF.

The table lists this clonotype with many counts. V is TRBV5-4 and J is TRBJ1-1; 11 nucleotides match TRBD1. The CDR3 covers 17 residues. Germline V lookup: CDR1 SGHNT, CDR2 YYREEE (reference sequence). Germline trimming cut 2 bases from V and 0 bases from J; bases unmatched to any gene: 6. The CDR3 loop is CASSLGQGAGVNTEAFF. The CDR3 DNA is TGTGCCAGCAGCTTAGGACAGGGGGCTGGTGTGAACACTGAAGCTTTCTTT.

The CDR3 region is CSARSPGNTIYF. The CDR3, as DNA: TGCAGTGCCCGATCCCCTGGAAACACCATATATTTT. The chain links TRBV20-1 to TRBJ1-3; D gene ambiguous. The length of the CDR3 is 12 residues. From germline, CDR1 is DFQATT and CDR2 SNEGSKA (reference sequence). Trimming shortened V by 6 bases and J by 2 bases, and 8 bases separated the two germline ends.

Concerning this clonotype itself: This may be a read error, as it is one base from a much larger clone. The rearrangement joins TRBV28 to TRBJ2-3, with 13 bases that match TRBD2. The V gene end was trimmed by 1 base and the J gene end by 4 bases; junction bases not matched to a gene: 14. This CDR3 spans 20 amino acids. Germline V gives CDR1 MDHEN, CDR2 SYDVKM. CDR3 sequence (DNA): TGTGCCAGCAGTTTATCCGCCCGACTAGCGGGGGGTTCCAGCGCAGATACGCAGTATTTT. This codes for CASSLSARLAGGSSADTQYF. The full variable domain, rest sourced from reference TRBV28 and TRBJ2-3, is DVKVTQSSRYLVKRTGEKVFLECVQDMDHENMFWYRQDPGLGLRLIYFSYDVKMKEKGDIPEGYSVSREKKERFSLILESASTNQTSMYLCASSLSARLAGGSSADTQYFGPGTRLTVL.

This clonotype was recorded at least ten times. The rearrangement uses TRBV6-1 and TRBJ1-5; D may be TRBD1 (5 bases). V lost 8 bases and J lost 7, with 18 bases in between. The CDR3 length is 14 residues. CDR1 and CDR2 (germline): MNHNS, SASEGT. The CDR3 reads CASGWPGMNQPQHF. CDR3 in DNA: TGTGCCAGCGGCTGGCCAGGGATGAACCAGCCCCAGCATTTT.

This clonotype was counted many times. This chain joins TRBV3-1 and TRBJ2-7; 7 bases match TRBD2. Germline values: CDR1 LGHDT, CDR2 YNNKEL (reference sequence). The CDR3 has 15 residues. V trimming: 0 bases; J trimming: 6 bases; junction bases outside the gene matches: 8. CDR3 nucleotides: TGTGCCAGCAGCCAAGATGTGGCTAGCGGAGGCGAGCAGTACTTC. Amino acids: CASSQDVASGGEQYF.

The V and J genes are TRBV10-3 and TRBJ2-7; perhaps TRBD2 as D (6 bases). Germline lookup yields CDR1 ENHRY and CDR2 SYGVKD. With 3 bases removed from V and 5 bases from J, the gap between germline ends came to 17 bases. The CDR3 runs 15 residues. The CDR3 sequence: CAISDSQLGGHEQYF. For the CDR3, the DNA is TGTGCCATCAGTGATAGCCAGCTGGGGGGTCACGAGCAGTACTTC.

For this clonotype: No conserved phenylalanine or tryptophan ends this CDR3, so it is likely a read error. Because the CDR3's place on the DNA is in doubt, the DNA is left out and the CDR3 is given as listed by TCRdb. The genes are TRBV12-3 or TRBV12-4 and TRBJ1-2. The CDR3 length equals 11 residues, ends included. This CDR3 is CASGRYYGYAL.

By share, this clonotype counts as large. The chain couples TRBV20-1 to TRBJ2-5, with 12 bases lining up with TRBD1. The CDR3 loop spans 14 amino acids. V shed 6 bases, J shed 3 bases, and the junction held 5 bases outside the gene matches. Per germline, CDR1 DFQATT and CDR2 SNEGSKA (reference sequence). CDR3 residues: CSAEGQGAEETQYF. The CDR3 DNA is TGCAGTGCGGAGGGACAGGGGGCTGAAGAGACCCAGTACTTC.